What follows describes a single TCR beta chain. The CDR3 is 12 amino acids. The V gene lost 0 bases and the J gene lost 12 bases, with 12 bases spanning the gap. Germline V lookup: CDR1 SQVTM, CDR2 ANQGSEA. The Seattle patients joined while their infection was active and were tracked longitudinally afterward. These data belong to a study of blood T cell repertoires in COVID-19. Study at large: Acute and convalescent COVID-19 samples came from the United States, Italy and Spain. The cDNA or gDNA used as material had been derived from T cells, B-cell-depleted T cells, or PBMCs.

Original methodology: Researchers report that nucleated cell counts were estimated from reference gene primer amplification. The table came from immunoSEQ multiplex PCR; TCRdb's copy has only in-frame clones and leaves some out. V and J calls plus clone size are reproduced from that table; the DNA served to infer D and trimming. The data contain about 180,000 clones, around four fifths of them singletons. This sequence joins TRBV29-1 and TRBJ2-1; D gene unclear. This TCR derives from a woman in her sixties or seventies with COVID-19, enrolled during active disease. Sequencing was performed on peripheral blood. The CDR3 loop is CSVEESAVRQFF. The CDR3 coding sequence is TGCAGCGTTGAAGAATCGGCGGTAAGGCAGTTCTTC.